Listed below are T cell receptor beta chains from one sample, sequenced in a study of response to subunit inactivated influenza vaccine. One entry per CDR3 protein, called by TCRdb with MiXCR from the RT-PCR reads. The sample holds about 170,000 distinct CDR3 sequences, 9.5% to 15% seen once. The sample was also linked to a second study, of T cells expressing NK-cell markers.

Sequencing used CD8+ T cells sorted from PBMCs, obtained 11 to 12 days after vaccination. The origin of the receptors is a man aged 50-60 years who received an inactivated influenza vaccine. Each CDR3 is given with its conserved first and last residue. The order of the fields is J gene, clone size, D gene, V gene, CDR3 protein, CDR3 DNA. The D gene is left open where the match is weak. Rows give clone size only sometimes, using once, few, many, or a class for an expanded clone.

TRBJ2-1,few,TRBD1,TRBV5-6,CASSIWTGAYNEQFF,TGTGCCAGCAGCATATGGACAGGGGCCTACAATGAGCAGTTCTTC
TRBJ1-2,few,-,TRBV16,CASSQQGNYGYTF,TGTGCCAGCAGCCAACAGGGGAACTATGGCTACACCTTC
TRBJ2-7,few,-,TRBV12-3/TRBV12-4,CASALSYEQYF,TGTGCCAGCGCTCTCTCCTACGAGCAGTACTTC
TRBJ2-7,few,-,TRBV2,CASSELTSLAGEQYF,TGTGCCAGCAGTGAACTAACTTCTCTTGCGGGCGAGCAGTACTTC
TRBJ2-1,few,TRBD2,TRBV7-6,CASSLAGTINNEQFF,TGTGCCAGCAGCTTAGCTGGGACTATAAACAATGAGCAGTTCTTC
TRBJ2-5,few,-,TRBV28,CASSLIRYQETQYF,TGTGCCAGCAGTTTAATCCGATACCAAGAGACCCAGTACTTC
TRBJ2-4,-,-,TRBV5-1,CASSLGTAAKNIQYF,TGCGCCAGCAGCTTGGGGACAGCAGCCAAAAACATTCAGTACTTC
TRBJ1-5,few,-,TRBV6-1,CASSPIWTAQGTQPQHF,TGTGCCAGCAGTCCAATATGGACCGCACAGGGCACTCAGCCCCAGCATTTT
TRBJ2-3,-,-,TRBV3-1,CASSQDLAPDTQYF,TGTGCCAGCAGCCAAGATCTAGCTCCAGATACGCAGTATTTT
TRBJ2-2,-,-,TRBV4-3,CASSQDWGSTGELFF,TGCGCCAGCAGCCAAGATTGGGGGAGCACCGGGGAGCTGTTTTTT
TRBJ2-2,few,-,TRBV30,CAWNLFLSTVTGELFF,TGTGCCTGGAACCTGTTCTTATCTACTGTCACCGGGGAGCTGTTTTTT